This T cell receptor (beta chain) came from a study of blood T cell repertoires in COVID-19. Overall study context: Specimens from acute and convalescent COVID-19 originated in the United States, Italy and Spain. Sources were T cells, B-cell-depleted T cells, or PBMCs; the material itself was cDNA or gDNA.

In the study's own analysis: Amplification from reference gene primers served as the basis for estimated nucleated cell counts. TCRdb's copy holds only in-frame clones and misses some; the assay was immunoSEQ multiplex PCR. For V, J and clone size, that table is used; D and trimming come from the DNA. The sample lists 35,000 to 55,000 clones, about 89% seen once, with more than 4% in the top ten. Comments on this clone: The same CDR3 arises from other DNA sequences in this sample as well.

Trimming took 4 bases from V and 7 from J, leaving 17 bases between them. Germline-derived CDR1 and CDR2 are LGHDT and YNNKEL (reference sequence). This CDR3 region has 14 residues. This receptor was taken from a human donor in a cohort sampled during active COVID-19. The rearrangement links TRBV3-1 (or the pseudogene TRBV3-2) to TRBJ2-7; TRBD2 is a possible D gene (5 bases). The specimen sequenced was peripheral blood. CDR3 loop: CASSPAGGRGEQYF. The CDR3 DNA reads TGTGCCAGCAGCCCCGCCGGTGGCCGAGGGGAGCAGTACTTC.